These 17 T cell receptor beta chains were all obtained from the same sample, sequenced in a study of OX40 agonist ivuxolimab in advanced cancers. Only in-frame clones appear in the TCRdb table, and some are missing; sequencing was by immunoSEQ multiplex PCR. This sample has tens of thousands of clones, with approximately 90% found just once. The sample in question was CD4+ or CD8+ T cells sorted from blood, obtained in a trial of the OX40 agonist ivuxolimab. The origin of the receptors is an adult with an advanced solid tumor such as melanoma, head and neck, liver or kidney cancer.

The rearrangement joins TRBV7-9 to TRBJ1-1; D is ambiguous. The CDR3 loop spans 14 amino acids. Looked up from germline, CDR1 is SEHNR and CDR2 is FQNEAQ (reference sequence). Trimming left V 6 bases short and J 1 base short, with 12 bases between. The CDR3 reads CASRPRVGNTEAFF. The CDR3 coding sequence is TGTGCCAGCAGACCCAGAGTGGGGAACACTGAAGCTTTCTTT. The whole variable domain, remainder taken from reference TRBV7-9 and TRBJ1-1, is DTGVSQNPRHKITKRGQNVTFRCDPISEHNRLYWYRQTLGQGPEFLTYFQNEAQLEKSRLLSDRFSAERPKGSFSTLEIQRTEQGDSAMYLCASRPRVGNTEAFFGQGTRLTVV.

V usage is TRBV27 and J usage is TRBJ1-5; D is unresolved. Deletions cut 9 bases from V and 4 bases from J, with 13 bases between. Germline V gene sequence: CDR1 MNHEY, CDR2 SMNVEV (reference sequence). CDR3 length: 13 amino acids. The CDR3, as DNA: TGTGCCAGTGGGCTAGTAGGGAATCAGCCCCAGCATTTT. As protein: CASGLVGNQPQHF.

This chain joins TRBV19 and TRBJ1-2, with 8 bases aligning to TRBD1. CDR1 and CDR2 (germline): LNHDA, SQIVND (reference sequence). CDR3 length: 13 amino acids. With 3 bases clipped from V and 8 bases from J, the junction kept 5 bases outside the gene matches. DNA of the CDR3: TGTGCCAGTAGTATGACAGGGGTTAAGGGCTACACCTTC. This codes for CASSMTGVKGYTF.

The chain carries TRBV5-4 and TRBJ1-2; D unresolved. Per germline, CDR1 SGHNT and CDR2 YYREEE (reference sequence). This CDR3 is 15 amino acids long. Trimming took 0 bases from V and 3 from J, leaving 12 bases between them. Here the CDR3 reads CASSLGVQVDYGYTF. For the CDR3, the DNA is TGTGCCAGCAGCTTGGGGGTACAAGTGGACTATGGCTACACCTTC.

The chain has TRBV5-4 and TRBJ2-1, with TRBD2 matching over 12 bases. The germline CDR1 and CDR2 sequences are SGHNT and YYREEE (reference sequence). Trimming at V came to 4 bases and at J to 10 bases, leaving 6 bases not matched to a gene. The CDR3 has 14 residues. This chain's CDR3 is CASSPTSGGPEQFF. The CDR3 DNA follows: TGTGCCAGCAGCCCCACTAGCGGGGGGCCGGAGCAGTTCTTC. Full variable domain (rest looked up from reference TRBV5-4 and TRBJ2-1): ETGVTQSPTHLIKTRGQQVTLRCSSQSGHNTVSWYQQALGQGPQFIFQYYREEENGRGNFPPRFSGLQFPNYSSELNVNALELDDSALYLCASSPTSGGPEQFFGPGTRLTVL.

This chain connects TRBV27 to TRBJ1-1; maybe TRBD1 (6 bases). The CDR3 has 13 amino acids. V lost 6 bases and J 7 bases, leaving 15 bases between the germline ends. Germline CDR1 reads MNHEY; CDR2 reads SMNVEV (reference sequence). The CDR3 bases are TGTGCCAGCAGCCCTCGATACAGGGATGAAGCTTTCTTT. It yields the protein CASSPRYRDEAFF.

This clone was counted only a few times. The chain recombines TRBV19 with TRBJ1-3, with TRBD1 as a possible D gene (6 bases). This CDR3 is 13 amino acids long. Germline V gene lookup returns CDR1 LNHDA and CDR2 SQIVND (reference sequence). The CDR3: CAHLGHSGNTIYF. CDR3 coding DNA: TGTGCTCACTTGGGACACTCTGGAAACACCATATATTTT.

V is TRBV7-8 and J is TRBJ1-6; a weak D match, TRBD1 (5 bases). V was clipped by 1 base and J by 7 bases, with 11 bases between them. Germline V gene data show CDR1 as SGHVS and CDR2 as FQNEAQ. There are 15 residues in the CDR3. The CDR3 spells CASSLGLAGNSPLHF. For the CDR3, the DNA is TGTGCCAGCAGCTTAGGTCTTGCAGGGAATTCACCCCTCCACTTT.

V usage is TRBV5-6 and J usage is TRBJ1-5, with D possibly matching TRBD1 (6 bases). Trimming cost V 4 bases and J 5 bases, with 10 bases left between them. The CDR3 consists of 13 residues. Germline V CDR1 and CDR2: SGHDT, YYEEEE. The CDR3 region is CASSRGQYQPQHF. In DNA, the CDR3 is TGTGCCAGCAGCCGAGGACAGTATCAGCCCCAGCATTTT.

This chain joins TRBV2 and TRBJ1-1; TRBD1 aligns across 7 bases. This CDR3 region has 14 residues. Per germline, CDR1 SNHLY and CDR2 FYNNEI. The ends lost 8 bases at V and 1 base at J; junction bases unmatched: 7. The CDR3 DNA sequence: TGTGCCAGCGTTAGGGGGCAGAAGAACACTGAAGCTTTCTTT. It is translated as CASVRGQKNTEAFF. The whole variable domain, remainder taken from reference TRBV2 and TRBJ1-1, is EPEVTQTPSHQVTQMGQEVILRCVPISNHLYFYWYRQILGQKVEFLVSFYNNEISEKSEIFDDQFSVERPDGSNFTLKIRSTKLEDSAMYFCASVRGQKNTEAFFGQGTRLTVV.

Only one count was recorded for this clone. The chain recombines TRBV6-5 with TRBJ2-7; 7 nucleotides match TRBD1. The J segment lost 6 bases and the V segment lost 4 bases, leaving 12 bases of the junction unmatched. Germline V CDR1 and CDR2: MNHEY, SVGAGI. The CDR3 contains 15 residues. CDR3 DNA: TGTGCCAGCAGTTCACCCCTTCGACAGGGAAGCGAGCAGTACTTC. Protein sequence: CASSSPLRQGSEQYF.

The rearrangement joins TRBV14 to TRBJ1-2; TRBD1 might be the D (6 bases). Between the trimmed V and J ends, which lost 4 bases and 4 bases, there was a span of 19 bases. This CDR3 has 16 residues. Germline V lookup: CDR1 SGHDN, CDR2 FVKESK. Here the CDR3 reads CASSPEGRGRVYGYTF. The CDR3 nucleotides read TGTGCCAGCAGCCCAGAAGGCAGGGGCCGGGTCTATGGCTACACCTTC.

V usage is TRBV9 and J usage is TRBJ2-7, with D hard to call. The V end lost 0 bases, the J end lost 2 bases, and 6 bases lay between the germline ends. Germline CDR1 is SGDLS and CDR2 is YYNGEE. There are 13 residues in the CDR3. In DNA form, the CDR3 reads TGTGCCAGCAGCGTAGGGGGAACCTACGAGCAGTACTTC. Translating it yields CASSVGGTYEQYF. Based on the CDR3 plus reference TRBV9 and TRBJ2-7, the full variable domain is DSGVTQTPKHLITATGQRVTLRCSPRSGDLSVYWYQQSLDQGLQFLIQYYNGEERAKGNILERFSAQQFPDLHSELNLSSLELGDSALYFCASSVGGTYEQYFGPGTRLTVT.

The chain joins TRBV19 to TRBJ1-5; D may be TRBD1 (5 bases). The length of the CDR3 is 19 residues. V was cut by 1 base and J by 1 base, with 20 bases left in between. CDR1 and CDR2 (germline): LNHDA, SQIVND (reference sequence). The CDR3 nucleotides are TGTGCCAGTAGTATAGGGGGCAGGGTTGGGTTCTCCAGCAATCAGCCCCAGCATTTT. Protein: CASSIGGRVGFSSNQPQHF.

Only one count was recorded for this clone. The chain links TRBV6-1 to TRBJ1-3; D is undetermined. The CDR3 sequence is 11 residues long. V gave up 1 base and J gave up 8 bases, with 3 bases separating them. Per the germline V gene, CDR1 is MNHNS and CDR2 is SASEGT. CDR3 sequence (DNA): TGTGCCAGCAGTGAAGGGGACACCATATATTTT. This translates into CASSEGDTIYF.

The J gene is TRBJ2-2, the V gene TRBV19; TRBD1 or TRBD2 may be the D gene (5 bases each). The CDR3 is 15 residues long. Trimming pared 8 bases from V and 6 bases from J, leaving 19 bases between. In germline, CDR1 is LNHDA, CDR2 SQIVND (reference sequence). The CDR3 DNA is TGTGCCAGTCGCCCCGGGACCAGTAGTCCCGGGGAGCTGTTTTTT. Translated, it gives CASRPGTSSPGELFF.

V gene TRBV7-2 combines with J gene TRBJ1-6; no reliable D call. Between the trimmed V and J ends, which lost 2 bases and 9 bases, there was a span of 8 bases. This CDR3 is built from 13 residues. Germline V gene lookup returns CDR1 SGHTA and CDR2 FQGNSA. As DNA, the CDR3 is TGTGCCAGCAGCTTATACGAGGGTTCACCCCTCCACTTT. Translating it yields CASSLYEGSPLHF. Filled out from reference TRBV7-2 and TRBJ1-6, the complete variable domain reads GAGVSQSPSNKVTEKGKDVELRCDPISGHTALYWYRQSLGQGLEFLIYFQGNSAPDKSGLPSDRFSAERTGGSVSTLTIQRTQQEDSAVYLCASSLYEGSPLHFGNGTRLTVT.